The 32 T cell receptor beta chains listed next were all sequenced from one sample in a study of CXCR3-negative and CXCR3-positive naive CD8 T cells. Antigens for these TCRs are unknown. Each TRB cDNA library was prepared by 5' RACE (with UMI labels). TCRdb re-called the 5' RACE reads and gives one entry per CDR3 protein, without DNA. The sample totals approximately 5,100 distinct CDR3 sequences. Study-level results: CXCR3-positive naive cells carried more hydrophobic TRB CDR3s than CXCR3-negative ones.

Sequenced: naive CXCR3+ CD8+ T cells from blood. Subset denoted: CD45RO-CCR7+CD27+CD95- naive CD8+ T cells expressing CXCR3 (TNR3+). Receptors were obtained from a human donor in good health. Some clones in this sample may be carry-over from other donors' samples.

The V and J genes are TRBV28 and TRBJ1-3. This CDR3 contains 14 residues. From germline, CDR1 is MDHEN and CDR2 SYDVKM. CDR3 sequence reads: CASSFQGAGNTIYF.

The chain employs TRBV5-6 and TRBJ2-1. The CDR3 contains 12 residues. CDR1 and CDR2 from the germline V gene are SGHDT and YYEEEE. The CDR3 is CASSGFGNEQFF.

This clonotype is identified as medium-sized from frequency. The J gene is TRBJ1-1, the V gene TRBV6-6. This CDR3 has 11 residues. Germline V gene sequence: CDR1 MNHNY, CDR2 SVGAGI (reference sequence). Here the CDR3 reads CASLYNTEAFF.

The gene calls are TRBV11-2 and TRBJ2-7; no DNA is available, so the TRBD1 call from TCRdb remains unchecked. The CDR3 totals 14 residues. In germline, CDR1 is SGHAT, CDR2 FQNNGV. The CDR3 region is CASSPGTGNYEQYF. The full variable domain, in which reference TRBV11-2 and TRBJ2-7 provide the parts outside the CDR3, is EAGVAQSPRYKIIEKRQSVAFWCNPISGHATLYWYQQILGQGPKLLIQFQNNGVVDDSQLPKDRFSAERLKGVDSTLKIQPAKLEDSAVYLCASSPGTGNYEQYFGPGTRLTVT.

The rearrangement joins TRBV14 to TRBJ2-3; TCRdb outputs TRBD2, but without DNA this stays unchecked. Germline V gene lookup returns CDR1 SGHDN and CDR2 FVKESK. This CDR3 is built from 17 residues. The CDR3 reads CASSRLAGITGADTQYF.

The chain uses TRBV4-1 and TRBJ2-1; the D call from TCRdb, TRBD2, cannot be confirmed without DNA. Germline assignment: CDR1 MGHRA and CDR2 YSYEKL. The CDR3 length is 13 residues. CDR3 region: CASSQGRETEQFF.

The chain has TRBV3-1 and TRBJ2-3; absent DNA, TCRdb's TRBD2 call cannot be checked. This CDR3 spans 15 amino acids. Germline lookup yields CDR1 LGHDT and CDR2 YNNKEL (reference sequence). The CDR3 loop reads CASSMGTSGTDTQYF.

By frequency, this clonotype is medium-sized (0.01 to 0.1%). The rearrangement links TRBV29-1 to TRBJ2-1; the TCRdb D gene call, TRBD1, has no DNA to confirm it. The CDR3 runs to 16 residues. Germline V gives CDR1 SQVTM, CDR2 ANQGSEA. The CDR3 spells CSVPPWGSSSYNEQFF.

The J gene is TRBJ2-1, the V gene TRBV10-2. CDR1 is WSHSY and CDR2 is SAAADI in the germline V gene. The CDR3 loop spans 15 amino acids. The CDR3 spells CASTQIPSSYNEQFF.

This chain joins TRBV29-1 and TRBJ2-1; TCRdb returns TRBD2, unconfirmable since there is no DNA. Germline V gene sequence: CDR1 SQVTM, CDR2 ANQGSEA. This CDR3 is built from 16 residues. CDR3 region: CSGNGRTLSSYNEQSF.

This clonotype is identified as medium-sized (0.01 to 0.1%) from frequency. The chain uses TRBV4-3 and TRBJ2-1; the TCRdb D gene call, TRBD1, has no DNA to confirm it. Germline V gene sequence: CDR1 LGHNA, CDR2 YSLEER. This CDR3 has 16 residues. This CDR3 is CASSQDLQGSYNEQFF.

This clonotype shows up as medium-sized by frequency. The rearrangement links TRBV29-1 to TRBJ2-1; with no DNA, the TCRdb D assignment of TRBD1 cannot be verified. The CDR3 covers 19 residues. The germline CDR1 and CDR2 sequences are SQVTM and ANQGSEA. CDR3 sequence reads: CSVAGTGGLTWSSYNEQFF.

This chain joins TRBV7-9 and TRBJ2-7; lacking DNA, the TRBD1 call made by TCRdb goes unchecked. The germline V gene encodes CDR1 SEHNR and CDR2 FQNEAQ (reference sequence). The CDR3 runs 14 residues. The CDR3 loop reads CASSFTGPTYEQYF.

The gene calls are TRBV12-3 or TRBV12-4 and TRBJ2-1; absent DNA, TCRdb's TRBD2 call cannot be checked. The CDR3 spans 15 residues. CDR3 residues: CASSLVAGGADEQFF.

V is TRBV5-1 and J is TRBJ2-7; the TCRdb call, TRBD1, lacks DNA for checking. There are 12 residues in the CDR3. The V gene's germline CDR1 is SGHRS and CDR2 YFSETQ. CDR3 protein: CASSLQGGEQYF.

This clonotype is classed as medium-sized by frequency. The V and J genes are TRBV29-1 and TRBJ2-1. The CDR3 totals 12 residues. Looked up from germline, CDR1 is SQVTM and CDR2 is ANQGSEA. The CDR3: CSVWDNGNEQFF.

The rearrangement uses TRBV5-1 and TRBJ2-7; absent DNA, TCRdb's TRBD2 call cannot be checked. This CDR3 has 11 amino acids. CDR1 is SGHRS, CDR2 YFSETQ, per germline. The CDR3 protein is CASRLGYEQYF.

By frequency, this clonotype is large. This chain connects TRBV3-1 to TRBJ2-1; the D call of TRBD2 rests on TCRdb alone, since no DNA is present to check it. The CDR3 contains 16 residues. Germline CDR1 reads LGHDT; CDR2 reads YNNKEL (reference sequence). The chain's CDR3 is CASSPPGLAGAYEQFF.

This clonotype ranks as medium-sized (0.01 to 0.1%) in terms of frequency. The rearrangement uses TRBV20-1 and TRBJ2-4; there is no DNA to check the TCRdb D call of TRBD2. The CDR3 is 16 residues long. Germline values: CDR1 DFQATT, CDR2 SNEGSKA (reference sequence). CDR3 residues: CSARPSFSKSTDIQYF.

This chain links TRBV19 with TRBJ1-2. The CDR3 totals 15 residues. Germline V lookup: CDR1 LNHDA, CDR2 SQIVND (reference sequence). The CDR3: CASSTDIAGHYGYTF. The full variable domain, with the rest looked up from reference TRBV19 and TRBJ1-2, is DGGITQSPKYLFRKEGQNVTLSCEQNLNHDAMYWYRQDPGQGLRLIYYSQIVNDFQKGDIAEGYSVSREKKESFPLTVTSAQKNPTAFYLCASSTDIAGHYGYTFGSGTRLTVV.

Measured by frequency, this clonotype is medium-sized. J is TRBJ2-2 and V is TRBV11-2; TCRdb calls TRBD1, which cannot be checked without DNA. The CDR3 is made up of 17 amino acids. Looked up from germline, CDR1 is SGHAT and CDR2 is FQNNGV. CDR3 protein: CASSRDRGGRGTGELFF.

This clonotype is identified as medium-sized from frequency. This chain joins TRBV5-1 and TRBJ1-1; the D gene TCRdb calls, TRBD1, cannot be checked with no DNA. The CDR3 length is 18 residues. The germline gives CDR1 SGHRS, CDR2 YFSETQ. The CDR3 sequence is CASSLPRDRGLWNTEAFF.

In terms of frequency, this clonotype is medium-sized. The genes are TRBV4-1 and TRBJ1-1; TCRdb reports TRBD1, a call that lacks DNA to check it against. Germline CDR1 and CDR2: MGHRA and YSYEKL. The CDR3 consists of 13 residues. This CDR3 reads CASSLMGAPEAFF.

The V gene is TRBV27, the J gene TRBJ1-1; TCRdb gives TRBD1 as the D gene, but with no DNA this cannot be confirmed. Germline lookup yields CDR1 MNHEY and CDR2 SMNVEV (reference sequence). The CDR3 has 14 residues. The CDR3 is CASSFTGGVTEAFF.

This chain uses TRBV7-3 with TRBJ2-1; TCRdb's D gene call, TRBD1, goes unchecked for lack of DNA. The CDR3 contains 17 residues. The germline V gene encodes CDR1 SGHTA and CDR2 FQGTGA. CDR3 residues: CASSPSGGPVPDNEQFF.

According to its frequency, this clonotype is medium-sized. The genes are TRBV29-1 and TRBJ2-7. The germline V gene has CDR1 SQVTM and CDR2 ANQGSEA. The CDR3 covers 13 residues. The CDR3 spells CSVRQADTYEQYF.

The chain employs TRBV29-1 and TRBJ2-1. The CDR3 contains 11 residues. CDR1 is SQVTM, CDR2 ANQGSEA, per germline. CDR3 residues: CSPQNYNEQFF.

Frequency places this clonotype as medium-sized. The chain combines TRBV15 with TRBJ2-7; TCRdb designates TRBD1, a call that cannot be tested without DNA. CDR1 is LNHNV and CDR2 is YYDKDF in the germline V gene (reference sequence). This CDR3 has 15 residues. The CDR3 loop is CATSSPGAGNYEQYF.

This clonotype is called medium-sized based on its frequency. The CDR3 here is CASSVRTSGYNEQFF. The rearrangement uses TRBV5-8 and TRBJ2-1; absent DNA, TCRdb's TRBD2 call cannot be checked. The CDR3 covers 15 residues. CDR1 is SGHTS, CDR2 YDEGEE, per germline.

The chain couples TRBV5-1 to TRBJ2-2; the D call of TRBD1 rests on TCRdb alone, since no DNA is present to check it. The germline V gene encodes CDR1 SGHRS and CDR2 YFSETQ. The CDR3 runs to 15 residues. CDR3 residues: CASRDPTAFTGELFF.

The chain is built from TRBV29-1 and TRBJ2-7; TCRdb designates TRBD1, a call that cannot be tested without DNA. Germline CDR1 is SQVTM and CDR2 is ANQGSEA. This CDR3 has 13 residues. The CDR3 here is CSVGTGGYYEQYF.

CDR3 sequence: CASSQGQVWQYF. V is TRBV7-8 and J is TRBJ2-7; TCRdb reports TRBD1, a call that lacks DNA to check it against. There are 12 residues in the CDR3. Per the germline V gene, CDR1 is SGHVS and CDR2 is FQNEAQ. Variable domain in full (rest from reference TRBV7-8 and TRBJ2-7): GAGVSQSPRYKVAKRGQDVALRCDPISGHVSLFWYQQALGQGPEFLTYFQNEAQLDKSGLPSDRFFAERPEGSVSTLKIQRTQQEDSAVYLCASSQGQVWQYFGPGTRLTVT.